One sample yielded the 7 T cell receptor beta chains listed below, sequenced in a study of T cells in localized non-small cell lung cancer. Data came from immunoSEQ multiplex PCR; TCRdb stores just in-frame clones and leaves some out. The table has approximately 26,000 clones, around 83% seen once. The sample here was peripheral blood, taken before any cancer treatment. These receptors came from a woman aged 35 to 69 with stage I lung adenocarcinoma.

In its sample, this clone was seen once. The chain joins TRBV4-3 to TRBJ1-5, with 7 bases matching TRBD1. The CDR3 covers 17 residues. The V gene end was trimmed by 0 bases and the J gene end by 0 bases; junction bases not matched to a gene: 5. Germline values: CDR1 LGHNA, CDR2 YSLEER. CDR3 amino acids: CASSQDYRGRSNQPQHF. The CDR3 DNA is TGCGCCAGCAGCCAAGACTACAGGGGACGTAGCAATCAGCCCCAGCATTTT.

This sequence joins TRBV10-3 and TRBJ2-3, with TRBD2 matching over 15 bases. The CDR3 runs to 15 residues. Germline CDR1 reads ENHRY; CDR2 reads SYGVKD. J was trimmed by 6 bases and V by 4 bases; bases with no gene match: 2. CDR3 in amino acids: CAISGTSGGDDTQYF. The CDR3 coding sequence is TGTGCCATCAGTGGGACTAGCGGGGGGGATGATACGCAGTATTTT.

The chain links TRBV4-1 to TRBJ2-2; TRBD1 aligns across 7 bases. Trimming at V came to 2 bases and at J to 4 bases, leaving 10 bases not matched to a gene. CDR3 size: 17 residues. Germline V gives CDR1 MGHRA, CDR2 YSYEKL. CDR3 sequence (DNA): TGCGCCAGCAGCCAACAGACAGGGTATGGATTCACCGGGGAGCTGTTTTTT. It yields the protein CASSQQTGYGFTGELFF.

The chain uses TRBV27 and TRBJ2-7, with 11 positions matching TRBD1. The CDR3 sequence is 12 residues long. J was trimmed by 3 bases and V by 8 bases; bases with no gene match: 0. Germline loops: CDR1 MNHEY, CDR2 SMNVEV (reference sequence). Here the CDR3 DNA reads TGTGCCAGCGGGACAGGGGGCTACGAGCAGTACTTC. The encoded protein is CASGTGGYEQYF.

The J gene is TRBJ2-6, the V gene TRBV7-2, with D perhaps TRBD1 (6 bases). V gave up 5 bases and J gave up 1 base, with 15 bases separating them. CDR3 length: 17 amino acids. Germline V lookup: CDR1 SGHTA, CDR2 FQGNSA. CDR3 in DNA: TGTGCCAGCAGCGCGAGAGGGGGACCGTCTGGGGCCAACGTCCTGACTTTC. Its protein is CASSARGGPSGANVLTF. The full variable domain, its missing parts supplied by reference TRBV7-2 and TRBJ2-6, is GAGVSQSPSNKVTEKGKDVELRCDPISGHTALYWYRQSLGQGLEFLIYFQGNSAPDKSGLPSDRFSAERTGGSVSTLTIQRTQQEDSAVYLCASSARGGPSGANVLTFGAGSRLTVL.

The sample holds one count of this clone. V and J are TRBV10-2 and TRBJ1-1; maybe TRBD1 (6 bases). The CDR3 runs 15 residues. V lost 10 bases to trimming and J lost 5 bases, with 23 bases between them. CDR1 and CDR2 from the germline V gene are WSHSY and SAAADI. CDR3 loop: CATHSPTGSRTEAFF. CDR3 coding DNA: TGCGCCACCCACAGCCCCACAGGGTCAAGAACTGAAGCTTTCTTT.

The CDR3 region is CASSPKTGANTDTQYF. CDR3 in DNA: TGTGCCAGCAGCCCGAAGACAGGGGCGAACACAGATACGCAGTATTTT. J is TRBJ2-3 and V is TRBV5-4, with 8 positions matching TRBD1. With 4 bases clipped from V and 2 bases from J, the junction kept 9 bases outside the gene matches. There are 16 residues in the CDR3. Germline-derived CDR1 and CDR2 are SGHNT and YYREEE (reference sequence).